These 21 T cell receptor beta chains came from one sample sequenced in a study of OX40 agonist ivuxolimab in advanced cancers. Profiling relied on immunoSEQ multiplex PCR, and the TCRdb table lists in-frame clones only, not all of them. Of over 65,000 clones detected, 85% to 90% appear once; the ten largest clones hold 2% to 2.5%. The specimen comprised CD4+ or CD8+ T cells sorted from blood, sampled in a trial of the OX40 agonist ivuxolimab. Receptor source: an adult with an advanced solid tumor such as melanoma, head and neck, liver or kidney cancer.

This chain joins TRBV20-1 and TRBJ2-7; TRBD1 matches at 8 bases. The CDR3 covers 11 residues. Trimming took 6 bases from V and 6 from J; bases not matched to a gene: 4. Germline-derived CDR1 and CDR2 are DFQATT and SNEGSKA (reference sequence). CDR3 nucleotide sequence: TGCAGTGCCACAGACAGGGGCGAGCAGTACTTC. It translates to CSATDRGEQYF.

The rearrangement links TRBV20-1 to TRBJ2-3; D is unclear. V was pared by 7 bases and J by 6 bases, with 8 bases between. CDR1 and CDR2 from the germline V gene are DFQATT and SNEGSKA (reference sequence). The CDR3 has 10 amino acids. The CDR3 DNA reads TGCAGTGGAGCCCTTGATACGCAGTATTTT. Translated: CSGALDTQYF.

J is TRBJ2-7 and V is TRBV19; 12 nucleotides agree with TRBD2. Germline V gene sequence: CDR1 LNHDA, CDR2 SQIVND (reference sequence). With V trimmed by 5 bases and J by 6 bases, 5 bases remained unmatched. This CDR3 has 14 amino acids. Here the CDR3 reads CASSEGGLAGEQYF. For the CDR3, the DNA is TGTGCCAGTAGTGAAGGGGGACTAGCGGGCGAGCAGTACTTC.

CDR3 DNA sequence: TGTGCCAGCAGTTTAGGGGGACAGGGAACCTACGAGCAGTACTTC. Residues: CASSLGGQGTYEQYF. V gene TRBV28 combines with J gene TRBJ2-7; 9 nucleotides align to TRBD1. CDR1 MDHEN and CDR2 SYDVKM come from the germline V gene. This CDR3 is built from 15 residues. Trimming at V came to 2 bases and at J to 2 bases, leaving 4 bases not matched to a gene. The whole variable domain, filled in from reference TRBV28 and TRBJ2-7, reads DVKVTQSSRYLVKRTGEKVFLECVQDMDHENMFWYRQDPGLGLRLIYFSYDVKMKEKGDIPEGYSVSREKKERFSLILESASTNQTSMYLCASSLGGQGTYEQYFGPGTRLTVT.

J is TRBJ2-3 and V is TRBV28; the D is unclear. V lost 5 bases, J lost 2 bases, and 11 bases lay in between. CDR3 length equals 14 residues. The germline V gene has CDR1 MDHEN and CDR2 SYDVKM. The DNA of the CDR3 is TGTGCCAGCAGTCAACCTCAGTTCACAGATACGCAGTATTTT. It codes for CASSQPQFTDTQYF.

A note on this clone: This same CDR3 is encoded by further DNA sequences in the sample. The chain is built from TRBV9 and TRBJ1-6; 8 bases agree with TRBD1. Germline CDR1 is SGDLS and CDR2 is YYNGEE. The CDR3 consists of 14 residues. After removal of 3 bases from V and 5 bases from J, the junction contained 1 base not matched to a gene. CDR3 in amino acids: CASSAQGDNSPLHF. DNA for the CDR3: TGTGCCAGCAGCGCACAGGGGGATAATTCACCCCTCCACTTT.

The chain recombines TRBV5-1 with TRBJ2-7, with TRBD2 identical over 7 bases. The CDR3 sequence is 18 residues long. In germline, CDR1 is SGHRS, CDR2 YFSETQ. V gave up 3 bases and J gave up 2 bases; unmatched junction bases: 17. The CDR3: CASSSSPSLAAFPYEQYF. Written as DNA, the CDR3 is TGCGCCAGCAGCTCCAGTCCTTCCCTAGCGGCCTTTCCCTACGAGCAGTACTTC.

This sequence joins TRBV28 and TRBJ2-7; 9 bases line up with TRBD1. V lost 6 bases, J lost 1 base, and 7 bases stayed unmatched. CDR1 is MDHEN, CDR2 SYDVKM, per germline. CDR3 size: 15 residues. The CDR3 is CASRGTGTGSYEQYF. The DNA for the CDR3 is TGTGCCAGCAGGGGGACCGGGACAGGGTCCTACGAGCAGTACTTC.

The gene calls are TRBV5-4 and TRBJ2-5, with D maybe TRBD1 (6 bases). Germline loops: CDR1 SGHNT, CDR2 YYREEE (reference sequence). V lost 1 base and J 4 bases, leaving 8 bases between the germline ends. The CDR3 is 13 residues long. The CDR3 bases are TGTGCCAGCAGCTTGAAAGGGGGAGAGACCCAGTACTTC. This gives the protein CASSLKGGETQYF.

The chain is built from TRBV18 and TRBJ1-1; 9 bases fit TRBD1. Germline CDR1 is KGHSH and CDR2 is LQKENI. The CDR3 sequence is 12 residues long. The trim removed 4 bases at V and 8 bases at J, leaving 2 bases unmatched. The CDR3 region is CASSQGTGEAFF. The CDR3 region has the DNA TGTGCCAGCTCACAAGGGACAGGGGAAGCTTTCTTT.

The chain links TRBV27 to TRBJ2-2; D possibly uses TRBD1 or TRBD2 (5 bases each). This CDR3 has 15 residues. Germline V lookup: CDR1 MNHEY, CDR2 SMNVEV (reference sequence). Trimming left V 3 bases short and J 4 bases short, with 12 bases between. CDR3 amino acids: CASSLGTPGTGELFF. As DNA, the CDR3 is TGTGCCAGCAGTTTGGGGACCCCGGGCACCGGGGAGCTGTTTTTT.

The V call is TRBV15, the J call TRBJ2-2, with D possibly TRBD2 on 6 matching bases. V lost 0 bases to trimming and J lost 5 bases, with 10 bases between them. From germline, CDR1 is LNHNV and CDR2 YYDKDF (reference sequence). The CDR3 has 15 amino acids. The CDR3 DNA follows: TGTGCCACCAGCAGAGAAGGGCTAGCGACCGGGGAGCTGTTTTTT. Encoded protein: CATSREGLATGELFF.

The genes are TRBV5-6 and TRBJ2-6; the match to TRBD1 covers 7 bases. Germline assignment: CDR1 SGHDT and CDR2 YYEEEE. The CDR3 is 19 amino acids. The V segment lost 0 bases and the J segment 0 bases; nucleotides outside the gene matches: 9. CDR3 nucleotides: TGTGCCAGCAGCTTGGATTACAGGGGCACGAGCTCTGGGGCCAACGTCCTGACTTTC. Translated, it gives CASSLDYRGTSSGANVLTF.

The rearrangement joins TRBV7-9 to TRBJ1-4; 9 positions agree with TRBD1. V shed 0 bases and J 8 bases; nucleotides not matched to a gene: 4. The CDR3 contains 15 residues. CDR1 and CDR2 (germline): SEHNR, FQNEAQ (reference sequence). The CDR3 DNA reads TGTGCCAGCAGCTTAGCTCGGGACAGGGTCGAAAAACTGTTTTTT. It is translated as CASSLARDRVEKLFF.

The J gene is TRBJ2-2, the V gene TRBV2; 9 bases align to TRBD2. The V gene's germline CDR1 is SNHLY and CDR2 FYNNEI. The CDR3 contains 15 residues. The junction had 5 bases not matched to a gene; V was cut back by 3 bases and J by 6 bases. In DNA form, the CDR3 reads TGTGCCAGCAGTGATCAAGCGGGAGGAGCCGGGGAGCTGTTTTTT. Translated: CASSDQAGGAGELFF.

A few counts support this clone. CDR3 residues: CASSLAEGGYEQYF. Written as DNA, the CDR3 is TGTGCCAGCAGCTTAGCCGAAGGGGGCTACGAGCAGTACTTC. The V gene is TRBV7-7, the J gene TRBJ2-7; D is possibly TRBD1 (6 bases). The CDR3 length is 14 residues. The germline V gene has CDR1 SSHAT and CDR2 FNYEAQ (reference sequence). V shed 0 bases and J shed 3 bases, with 9 bases lying between them.

The CDR3 is CASSQDLGNTEAFF. The CDR3 bases are TGTGCCAGCAGCCAAGATCTCGGGAACACTGAAGCTTTCTTT. This chain connects TRBV14 to TRBJ1-1; unclear D gene. Germline lookup yields CDR1 SGHDN and CDR2 FVKESK. V gave up 0 bases and J gave up 1 base, with 6 bases separating them. CDR3 length: 14 amino acids.

The chain recombines TRBV14 with TRBJ1-1; no clear D gene. The CDR3 consists of 15 residues. V gave up 4 bases and J gave up 4 bases, with 16 bases separating them. Germline-derived CDR1 and CDR2 are SGHDN and FVKESK. The CDR3 bases are TGTGCCAGCAGCCCCCAGAGTGTATCGGGCACTGAAGCTTTCTTT. Its translation: CASSPQSVSGTEAFF.

The sample holds a few counts of this clone. The rearrangement links TRBV18 to TRBJ1-5; TRBD1 matches at 11 bases. The CDR3 is 15 amino acids. CDR1 and CDR2 (germline): KGHSH, LQKENI. The J segment lost 6 bases and the V segment lost 3 bases, leaving 4 bases of the junction unmatched. The CDR3, as DNA: TGTGCCAGCTCACCCGGGACAGGGGGGAGTCAGCCCCAGCATTTT. Translation gives CASSPGTGGSQPQHF.

The genes are TRBV11-2 and TRBJ1-2, with 7 bases lining up with TRBD1. Germline loops: CDR1 SGHAT, CDR2 FQNNGV. The ends lost 1 base at V and 7 bases at J; junction bases unmatched: 6. This CDR3 has 14 amino acids. CDR3: CASSLAGTAGGYTF. CDR3 DNA sequence: TGTGCCAGCAGCTTAGCCGGGACAGCTGGTGGCTACACCTTC.

The CDR3 loop reads CASSLGQYEAFF. As DNA, the CDR3 is TGCGCCAGCAGCCTGGGACAGTATGAAGCTTTCTTT. This chain connects TRBV5-1 to TRBJ1-1; 7 nucleotides line up with TRBD1. Germline loops: CDR1 SGHRS, CDR2 YFSETQ. Losses at the gene ends were 4 bases for V and 7 bases for J; bases not matched to a gene: 4. The CDR3 is 12 amino acids.